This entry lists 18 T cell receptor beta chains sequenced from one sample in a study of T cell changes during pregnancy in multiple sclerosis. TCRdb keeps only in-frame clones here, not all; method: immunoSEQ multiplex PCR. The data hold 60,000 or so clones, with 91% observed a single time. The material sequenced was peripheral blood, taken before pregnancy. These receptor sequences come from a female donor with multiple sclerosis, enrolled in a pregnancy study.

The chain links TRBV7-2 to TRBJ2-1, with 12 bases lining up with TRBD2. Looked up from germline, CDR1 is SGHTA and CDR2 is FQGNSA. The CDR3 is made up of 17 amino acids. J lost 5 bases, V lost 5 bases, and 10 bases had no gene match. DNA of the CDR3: TGTGCCAGCAGCGGACTAGCGGGGTTCCTTTGGGACAATGAGCAGTTCTTC. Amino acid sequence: CASSGLAGFLWDNEQFF.

Written as DNA, the CDR3 is TGCGCCAGCAGCCAAGGGGGGGGGCTCGACACTGAAGCTTTCTTT. Translating gives CASSQGGGLDTEAFF. V is TRBV4-3 and J is TRBJ1-1, with a possible D match to TRBD1 (6 bases). The germline gives CDR1 LGHNA, CDR2 YSLEER. V was shortened by 1 base and J by 3 bases, with 12 bases between the two germline ends. The CDR3 length is 15 residues.

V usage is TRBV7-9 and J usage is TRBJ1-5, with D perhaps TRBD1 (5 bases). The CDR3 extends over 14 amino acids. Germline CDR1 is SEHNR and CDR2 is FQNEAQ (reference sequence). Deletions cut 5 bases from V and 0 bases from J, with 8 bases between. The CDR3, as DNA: TGTGCCAGCAGCCTAGACAGTAGCAATCAGCCCCAGCATTTT. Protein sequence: CASSLDSSNQPQHF. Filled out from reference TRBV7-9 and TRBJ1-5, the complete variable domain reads DTGVSQNPRHKITKRGQNVTFRCDPISEHNRLYWYRQTLGQGPEFLTYFQNEAQLEKSRLLSDRFSAERPKGSFSTLEIQRTEQGDSAMYLCASSLDSSNQPQHFGDGTRLSIL.

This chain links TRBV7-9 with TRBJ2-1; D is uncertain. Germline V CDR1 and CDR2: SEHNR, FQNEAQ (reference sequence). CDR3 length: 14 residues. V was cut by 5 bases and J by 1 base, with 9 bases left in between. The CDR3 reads CASSVTSSYNEQFF. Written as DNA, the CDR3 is TGTGCCAGCAGCGTAACTTCATCCTACAATGAGCAGTTCTTC. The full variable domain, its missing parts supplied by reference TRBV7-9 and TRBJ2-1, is DTGVSQNPRHKITKRGQNVTFRCDPISEHNRLYWYRQTLGQGPEFLTYFQNEAQLEKSRLLSDRFSAERPKGSFSTLEIQRTEQGDSAMYLCASSVTSSYNEQFFGPGTRLTVL.

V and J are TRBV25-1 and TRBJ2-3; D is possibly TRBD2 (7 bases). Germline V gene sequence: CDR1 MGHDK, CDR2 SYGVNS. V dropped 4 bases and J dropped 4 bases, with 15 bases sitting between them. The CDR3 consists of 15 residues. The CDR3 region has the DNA TGTGCCAGCAGTGCGCCCCGCGGGGGCCCAGATACGCAGTATTTT. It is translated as CASSAPRGGPDTQYF.

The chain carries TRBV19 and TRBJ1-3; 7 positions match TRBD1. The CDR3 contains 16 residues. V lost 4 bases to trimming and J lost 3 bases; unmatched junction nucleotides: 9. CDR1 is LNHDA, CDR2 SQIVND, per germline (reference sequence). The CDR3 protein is CASSTPRRGLGNTIYF. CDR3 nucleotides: TGTGCCAGTAGTACCCCGAGAAGGGGGCTTGGAAACACCATATATTTT.

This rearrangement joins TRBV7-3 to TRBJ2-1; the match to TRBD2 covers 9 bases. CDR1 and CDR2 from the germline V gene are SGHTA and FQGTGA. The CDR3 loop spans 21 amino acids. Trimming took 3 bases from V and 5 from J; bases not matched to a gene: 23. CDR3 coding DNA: TGTGCCAGCAGCTTTCCCGAGGGGCGTTTCCTAGCGGGGCCGAATAACAATGAGCAGTTCTTC. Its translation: CASSFPEGRFLAGPNNNEQFF.

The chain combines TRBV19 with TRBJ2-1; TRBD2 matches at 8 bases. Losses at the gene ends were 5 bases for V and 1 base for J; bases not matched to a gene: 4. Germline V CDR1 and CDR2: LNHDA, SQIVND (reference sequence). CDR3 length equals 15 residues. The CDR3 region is CASSLPGGSYNEQFF. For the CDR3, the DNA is TGTGCCAGTAGTCTCCCGGGAGGGTCCTACAATGAGCAGTTCTTC.

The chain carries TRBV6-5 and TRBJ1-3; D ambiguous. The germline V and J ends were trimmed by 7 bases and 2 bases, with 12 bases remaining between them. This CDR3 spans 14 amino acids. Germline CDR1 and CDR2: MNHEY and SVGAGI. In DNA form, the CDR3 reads TGTGCCAGCAAGTCGGAGGGTCCTGGAAACACCATATATTTT. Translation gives CASKSEGPGNTIYF.

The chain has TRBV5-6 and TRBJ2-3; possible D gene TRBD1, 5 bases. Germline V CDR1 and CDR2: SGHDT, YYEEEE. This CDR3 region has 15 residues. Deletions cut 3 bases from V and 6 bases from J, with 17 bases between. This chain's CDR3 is CASSSFRQGPDTQYF. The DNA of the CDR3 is TGTGCCAGCAGCTCCTTCAGGCAGGGCCCGGATACGCAGTATTTT.

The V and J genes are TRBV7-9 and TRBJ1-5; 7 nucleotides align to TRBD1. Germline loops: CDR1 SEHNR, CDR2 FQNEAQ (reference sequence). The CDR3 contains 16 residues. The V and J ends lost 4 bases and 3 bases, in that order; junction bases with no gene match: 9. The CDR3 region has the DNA TGTGCCAGCAGCTCCCCCGGGACAGCTATCAATCAGCCCCAGCATTTT. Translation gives CASSSPGTAINQPQHF.

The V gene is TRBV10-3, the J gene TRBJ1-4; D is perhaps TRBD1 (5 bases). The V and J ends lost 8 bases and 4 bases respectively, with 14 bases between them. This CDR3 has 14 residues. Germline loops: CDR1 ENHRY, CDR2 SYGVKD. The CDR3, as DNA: TGTGCCATCGGCCCGACAGCCAATAATGAAAAACTGTTTTTT. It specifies CAIGPTANNEKLFF.

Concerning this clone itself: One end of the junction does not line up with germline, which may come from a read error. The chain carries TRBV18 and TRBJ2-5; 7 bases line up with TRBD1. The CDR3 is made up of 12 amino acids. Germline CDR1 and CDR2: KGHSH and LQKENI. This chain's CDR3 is CASSPNRDSQHF. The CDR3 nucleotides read TGTGCCAGCTCACCGAATCGGGACAGTCAACACTTC.

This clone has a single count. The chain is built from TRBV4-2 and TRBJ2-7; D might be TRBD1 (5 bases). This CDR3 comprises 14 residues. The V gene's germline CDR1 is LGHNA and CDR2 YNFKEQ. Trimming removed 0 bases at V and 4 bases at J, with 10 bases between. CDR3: CASSQDLTEYEQYF. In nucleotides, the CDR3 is TGTGCCAGCAGCCAAGATTTGACAGAGTACGAGCAGTACTTC.

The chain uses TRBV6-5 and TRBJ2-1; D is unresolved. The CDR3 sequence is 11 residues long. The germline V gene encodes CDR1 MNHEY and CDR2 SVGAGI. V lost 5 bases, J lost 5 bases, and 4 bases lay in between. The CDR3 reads CASSQNNEQFF. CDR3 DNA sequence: TGTGCCAGCAGTCAGAACAATGAGCAGTTCTTC.

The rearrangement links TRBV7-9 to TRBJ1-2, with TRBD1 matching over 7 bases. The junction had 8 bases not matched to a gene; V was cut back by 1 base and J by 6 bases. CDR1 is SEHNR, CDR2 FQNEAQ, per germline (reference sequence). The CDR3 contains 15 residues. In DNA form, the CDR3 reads TGTGCCAGCAGCTTAGTACCCGACAGGGTGAATGGCTACACCTTC. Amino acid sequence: CASSLVPDRVNGYTF.

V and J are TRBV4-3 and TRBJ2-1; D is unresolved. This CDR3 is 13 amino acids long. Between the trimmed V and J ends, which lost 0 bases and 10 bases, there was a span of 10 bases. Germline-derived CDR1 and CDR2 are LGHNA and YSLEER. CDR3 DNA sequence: TGCGCCAGCAGCCAAGATCGGTTCACGGAGCAGTTCTTC. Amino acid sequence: CASSQDRFTEQFF.

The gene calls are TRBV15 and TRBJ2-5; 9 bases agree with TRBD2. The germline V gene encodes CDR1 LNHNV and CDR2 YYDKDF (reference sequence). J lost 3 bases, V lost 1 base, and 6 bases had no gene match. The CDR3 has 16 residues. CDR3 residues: CATSRGSSGEKETQYF. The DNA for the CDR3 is TGTGCCACCAGCAGAGGGTCTAGCGGGGAAAAAGAGACCCAGTACTTC.